This T cell receptor (beta chain) was profiled in a study of graft-versus-host responses after intestinal transplantation. Study-wide context: In this cohort, recipients had multivisceral, liver-intestinal, or isolated intestinal transplants. Anti-thymocyte globulin served as induction for all recipients, who then took tacrolimus and steroids for 2 to 4 years.

Trimming took 7 bases from V and 5 from J; bases not matched to a gene: 5. The CDR3 length is 14 residues. CDR1 is SGHVS and CDR2 is FNYEAQ in the germline V gene. In the case of this clone: Its target is unknown.

The assay was immunoSEQ multiplex PCR, and TCRdb's table has in-frame clones only and misses some. The data hold fewer than 150,000 clones, with more than 90% observed a single time. The rearrangement joins TRBV7-6 to TRBJ2-5, with 12 bases lining up with TRBD2. This specimen was unstimulated CD4+ T cells sorted from spleen or lymph node cells, taken before intestinal transplant. The origin of this receptor is a human donor who received an intestinal transplant. This CDR3 is CASKKLAGGETQYF. In nucleotides, the CDR3 is TGTGCCAGCAAAAAGCTAGCGGGGGGGGAGACCCAGTACTTC.